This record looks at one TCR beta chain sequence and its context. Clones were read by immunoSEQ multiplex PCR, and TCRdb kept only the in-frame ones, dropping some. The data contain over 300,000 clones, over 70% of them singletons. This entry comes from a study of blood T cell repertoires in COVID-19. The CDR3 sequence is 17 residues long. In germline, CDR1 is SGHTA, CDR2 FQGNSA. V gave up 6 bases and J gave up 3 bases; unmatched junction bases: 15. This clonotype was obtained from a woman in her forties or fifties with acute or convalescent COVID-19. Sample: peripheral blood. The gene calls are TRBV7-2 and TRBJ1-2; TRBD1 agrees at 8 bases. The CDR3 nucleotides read TGTGCCAGCAGTACTACTCCGGGACAGGCAAGGGACTATGGCTACACCTTC. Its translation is CASSTTPGQARDYGYTF.